This is a list of T cell receptor beta chains from one sample in a study of blood T cell repertoires in COVID-19. Only in-frame clones appear in the TCRdb table, and some are missing; sequencing was by immunoSEQ multiplex PCR. The sample shows about 310,000 clones, roughly 87% of them seen only once. Sample: PBMCs or T cells enriched from blood (not recorded which). The origin of the receptors is a woman aged 18 to 35 who had recovered from COVID-19. The CDR3 runs from the conserved cysteine through the conserved F or W. The order of the fields is D gene, clone size, V gene, J gene, CDR3 DNA, CDR3 protein. The D gene is left open where the match is weak. Expanded clones get a size class; other rows say once, few or many, or leave the size out.

d_gene: NA
abundance: NA
v_gene: TRBV6-2/TRBV6-3
j_gene: TRBJ2-2
CDR3nt: TGTGCCAGCAGTCGGACCGGGGAGCTGTTTTTT
CDR3aa: CASSRTGELFF

d_gene: TRBD2
abundance: few
v_gene: TRBV7-8
j_gene: TRBJ2-7
CDR3nt: TGTGCCAGCAGCTTAACCCTAGCGGGAGACTACGAGCAGTACTTC
CDR3aa: CASSLTLAGDYEQYF

d_gene: TRBD1
abundance: NA
v_gene: TRBV7-9
j_gene: TRBJ1-3
CDR3nt: TGTGCCAGCAGCGGCGGGACAGGGGAAGGAAACACCATATATTTT
CDR3aa: CASSGGTGEGNTIYF

d_gene: NA
abundance: NA
v_gene: TRBV28
j_gene: TRBJ2-7
CDR3nt: TGTGCCAGCAGTTCCCATTTCGAGCAGTACTTC
CDR3aa: CASSSHFEQYF

d_gene: NA
abundance: NA
v_gene: TRBV5-4
j_gene: TRBJ1-2
CDR3nt: TGTGCCAGCAGCCCGACAAGGATGATCCATGGCTACACCTTC
CDR3aa: CASSPTRMIHGYTF

d_gene: NA
abundance: NA
v_gene: TRBV28
j_gene: TRBJ1-5
CDR3nt: TGTGCCAGCAGTCCCCCTTTGGGGGGTGGCCGGCCCCAGCATTTT
CDR3aa: CASSPPLGGGRPQHF

d_gene: NA
abundance: NA
v_gene: TRBV10-3
j_gene: TRBJ2-1
CDR3nt: TGTGCCATCAGTAGCACTAGCATCAATGAGCAGTTCTTC
CDR3aa: CAISSTSINEQFF

d_gene: TRBD1
abundance: NA
v_gene: TRBV19
j_gene: TRBJ1-2
CDR3nt: TGTGCCACCAACCCCGGGACAGGGAGGGATAACTATGGCTACACCTTC
CDR3aa: CATNPGTGRDNYGYTF

d_gene: TRBD2
abundance: NA
v_gene: TRBV29-1
j_gene: TRBJ2-4
CDR3nt: TGCAGCGTTGCTAGCGGGAGGCGGGTCCCCTTGGCCAAAAACATTCAGTACTTC
CDR3aa: CSVASGRRVPLAKNIQYF

d_gene: NA
abundance: once
v_gene: TRBV24-1
j_gene: TRBJ2-1
CDR3nt: TGTGCCACCAGTGAACTAGATCAAGGCGACAATGAGCAGTTCTTC
CDR3aa: CATSELDQGDNEQFF

d_gene: TRBD1
abundance: many
v_gene: TRBV9
j_gene: TRBJ1-5
CDR3nt: TGTGCCAGCAGCGTACACGCAGGGGGAAATCAGCCCCAGCATTTT
CDR3aa: CASSVHAGGNQPQHF

d_gene: NA
abundance: NA
v_gene: TRBV19
j_gene: TRBJ2-1
CDR3nt: TGTGCCAGTACCTTTGCGGGGCCCTACAATGAGCAGTTCTTC
CDR3aa: CASTFAGPYNEQFF

d_gene: NA
abundance: NA
v_gene: TRBV7-8
j_gene: TRBJ2-5
CDR3nt: TGTGCCAGCAGCTCGAGTACAGGGCCCTCTGGGGACCAGTACTTC
CDR3aa: CASSSSTGPSGDQYF

d_gene: NA
abundance: NA
v_gene: TRBV4-2
j_gene: TRBJ1-2
CDR3nt: TGTGCCAGCAGCCAAGAAGCGAGTTCAAGGAATCGTTATGGCTACACCTTC
CDR3aa: CASSQEASSRNRYGYTF

d_gene: NA
abundance: NA
v_gene: TRBV6-2/TRBV6-3
j_gene: TRBJ1-5
CDR3nt: TGTGCCAGCAGTTATGTCAGGGGTGGTCAGCCCCAGCATTTT
CDR3aa: CASSYVRGGQPQHF

d_gene: TRBD2
abundance: NA
v_gene: TRBV28
j_gene: TRBJ2-2
CDR3nt: TGTGCCAGCAGTTACTCCGCGGCGGGGGGACGCACCGGGGAGCTGTTTTTT
CDR3aa: CASSYSAAGGRTGELFF

d_gene: NA
abundance: few
v_gene: TRBV2
j_gene: TRBJ1-4
CDR3nt: TGTGCCAGCAGAGACTGGGGGCGGTCTAATGAAAAACTGTTTTTT
CDR3aa: CASRDWGRSNEKLFF

d_gene: TRBD2
abundance: once
v_gene: TRBV3-1/TRBV3-2
j_gene: TRBJ2-3
CDR3nt: TGTGCCAGCAGCTTGAACCCCACTAGCGGGGGGCCCACAGATACGCAGTATTTT
CDR3aa: CASSLNPTSGGPTDTQYF

d_gene: TRBD2
abundance: NA
v_gene: TRBV4-3
j_gene: TRBJ2-1
CDR3nt: TGCGCCAGCAGCCAAGAGGCTAGCGGGATGGAGCAGTTCTTC
CDR3aa: CASSQEASGMEQFF

d_gene: TRBD1
abundance: NA
v_gene: TRBV18
j_gene: TRBJ1-5
CDR3nt: TGTGCCAGCTCACGGACAGGAGGAAATCAGCCCCAGCATTTT
CDR3aa: CASSRTGGNQPQHF

d_gene: NA
abundance: NA
v_gene: TRBV5-8
j_gene: TRBJ2-5
CDR3nt: TGTGCCAGCAGCTTGCGGCAGGGGCAAGAGACCCAGTACTTC
CDR3aa: CASSLRQGQETQYF

d_gene: TRBD1
abundance: NA
v_gene: TRBV12-3/TRBV12-4
j_gene: TRBJ1-1
CDR3nt: TGTGCCAGCAGTCCAGGGGGCTCCGGTGCTTTCTTT
CDR3aa: CASSPGGSGAFF

d_gene: TRBD1
abundance: NA
v_gene: TRBV11-3
j_gene: TRBJ2-4
CDR3nt: TGTGCCAGCAGCCCGGGACAGGGGGTTGGTTTCGCCAAAAACATTCAGTACTTC
CDR3aa: CASSPGQGVGFAKNIQYF

d_gene: TRBD1
abundance: NA
v_gene: TRBV6-5
j_gene: TRBJ1-4
CDR3nt: TGTGCCAGCAGGCTCAGGGGGCAGCGGAATGAAAAACTGTTTTTT
CDR3aa: CASRLRGQRNEKLFF

d_gene: NA
abundance: once
v_gene: TRBV25-1
j_gene: TRBJ2-3
CDR3nt: TGTGCCAGCAGTGCGGGGGGGACAGGGATTTTAGATACGCAGTATTTT
CDR3aa: CASSAGGTGILDTQYF

d_gene: NA
abundance: NA
v_gene: TRBV7-8
j_gene: TRBJ2-7
CDR3nt: TGTGCCAGCTCCCGACAGTCGGGCGGGATTAGTACCTACGAGCAGTACTTC
CDR3aa: CASSRQSGGISTYEQYF

d_gene: TRBD1
abundance: once
v_gene: TRBV28
j_gene: TRBJ1-2
CDR3nt: TGTGCCAGCAGTTTAATACGGGACAGCTATGGCTACACCTTC
CDR3aa: CASSLIRDSYGYTF

d_gene: NA
abundance: NA
v_gene: TRBV7-8
j_gene: TRBJ2-5
CDR3nt: TGTGCCAGCAGCCCCGGGTCGTGGTACGACCAAGAGACCCAGTACTTC
CDR3aa: CASSPGSWYDQETQYF

d_gene: TRBD1
abundance: NA
v_gene: TRBV20-1
j_gene: TRBJ1-1
CDR3nt: TGCAGTGCTAGTTATCCTTGGGGACAGGGGTACACTGAAGCTTTCTTT
CDR3aa: CSASYPWGQGYTEAFF

d_gene: TRBD1
abundance: NA
v_gene: TRBV7-9
j_gene: TRBJ1-2
CDR3nt: TGTGCCAGCAGCCGGACAGGGGGCCTCCAGGGAGGCTACACCTTC
CDR3aa: CASSRTGGLQGGYTF

d_gene: NA
abundance: NA
v_gene: TRBV28
j_gene: TRBJ1-2
CDR3nt: TGTGCCAGCAGTTTATATCCGTTAGTGGGGCTGGATGGCTACACCTTC
CDR3aa: CASSLYPLVGLDGYTF

d_gene: TRBD1
abundance: NA
v_gene: TRBV18
j_gene: TRBJ1-2
CDR3nt: TGTGCCAGCTCACCTCCGGGACAGGGGGCTGTAGGCTATGGCTACACCTTC
CDR3aa: CASSPPGQGAVGYGYTF

d_gene: TRBD1
abundance: NA
v_gene: TRBV18
j_gene: TRBJ1-3
CDR3nt: TGTGCCAGCTCACCTTGGGGGACAGGCAGCTCTGGAAACACCATATATTTT
CDR3aa: CASSPWGTGSSGNTIYF

d_gene: NA
abundance: NA
v_gene: TRBV4-1
j_gene: TRBJ1-4
CDR3nt: TGCGCCAGCAGCGAAAGGGGCAGGGTGGGGGAAAAACTGTTTTTT
CDR3aa: CASSERGRVGEKLFF

d_gene: NA
abundance: NA
v_gene: TRBV9
j_gene: TRBJ2-5
CDR3nt: TGTGCCAGCAGCCCCCCAGGTGCAGGTCAAGAGACCCAGTACTTC
CDR3aa: CASSPPGAGQETQYF

d_gene: NA
abundance: NA
v_gene: TRBV19
j_gene: TRBJ1-6
CDR3nt: TGTGCCAGCACAACGGGACACCGCAATTCACCCCTCCACTTT
CDR3aa: CASTTGHRNSPLHF

d_gene: TRBD1
abundance: few
v_gene: TRBV18
j_gene: TRBJ2-4
CDR3nt: TGTGCCAGCTCACCGGGGGACAGGGCCTTAGAAAACATTCAGTACTTC
CDR3aa: CASSPGDRALENIQYF

d_gene: TRBD1
abundance: once
v_gene: TRBV7-2
j_gene: TRBJ1-1
CDR3nt: TGTGCCAGCAGCTTTGACAGGGGGGGCACTGAAGCTTTCTTT
CDR3aa: CASSFDRGGTEAFF

d_gene: TRBD2
abundance: once
v_gene: TRBV19
j_gene: TRBJ2-2
CDR3nt: TGTGCCAGTAGTATTGTAGCGGGTAACGGGGAGCTGTTTTTT
CDR3aa: CASSIVAGNGELFF

d_gene: TRBD2
abundance: NA
v_gene: TRBV4-3
j_gene: TRBJ2-3
CDR3nt: TGCGCCAGCAGCCTGGGACTAGCGGGTTCTAGCACAGATACGCAGTATTTT
CDR3aa: CASSLGLAGSSTDTQYF

d_gene: TRBD1
abundance: NA
v_gene: TRBV12-5
j_gene: TRBJ2-7
CDR3nt: TGTGCTAGTGGTCCAGGGACAGAATCCGACGAGCAGTACTTC
CDR3aa: CASGPGTESDEQYF

d_gene: TRBD1
abundance: NA
v_gene: TRBV30
j_gene: TRBJ2-6
CDR3nt: TGTGCCTGGAGTGTAAAGCAGGGGGCCTCATCTTCTGGGGCCAACGTCCTGACTTTC
CDR3aa: CAWSVKQGASSSGANVLTF

d_gene: TRBD1
abundance: NA
v_gene: TRBV5-8
j_gene: TRBJ2-7
CDR3nt: TGTGCCAGCAGCCCCCGACAGGGTGGCTACGAGCAGTACTTC
CDR3aa: CASSPRQGGYEQYF

d_gene: TRBD2
abundance: NA
v_gene: TRBV7-2
j_gene: TRBJ2-7
CDR3nt: TGTGCCAGCAGCTTAATGGGCGGGGGGGGAGAGCAGTACTTC
CDR3aa: CASSLMGGGGEQYF

d_gene: TRBD1
abundance: once
v_gene: TRBV19
j_gene: TRBJ2-7
CDR3nt: TGTGCCAGTAGTACGACAGGGTCCTCTGGGGAGCAGTACTTC
CDR3aa: CASSTTGSSGEQYF